This T cell receptor beta chain emerged from a study of monozygotic twins with inflammatory bowel disease. Broader study findings: Distinction of different T cell subtypes was not possible. IBD patients exhibited fewer clonotypes shared with other individuals than healthy twins, particularly with disease activity.

TCRalpha and TCRbeta cDNA went through two nested PCRs of approximately 16 and 10 cycles. TCRdb reprocessed the 5' RACE reads and reports one entry per CDR3 protein, with no DNA. Across roughly 320,000 distinct CDR3 sequences, the top ten clones capture 5% to 6% of the sample. As regards this clonotype: Its specificity is not known.

This CDR3 spans 15 amino acids. Per the germline V gene, CDR1 is DFQATT and CDR2 is SNEGSKA (reference sequence). Unsorted whole blood yielded the total RNA, with T cells left unselected. V gene TRBV20-1 combines with J gene TRBJ1-6; TCRdb's D call, TRBD1, is unchecked because there is no DNA. The TCR was taken from a human donor with ulcerative colitis or Crohn's disease, or a healthy co-twin of an affected twin (not recorded which). The sequenced sample consisted of blood. The CDR3 region is CSARRTETYNSPLHF.